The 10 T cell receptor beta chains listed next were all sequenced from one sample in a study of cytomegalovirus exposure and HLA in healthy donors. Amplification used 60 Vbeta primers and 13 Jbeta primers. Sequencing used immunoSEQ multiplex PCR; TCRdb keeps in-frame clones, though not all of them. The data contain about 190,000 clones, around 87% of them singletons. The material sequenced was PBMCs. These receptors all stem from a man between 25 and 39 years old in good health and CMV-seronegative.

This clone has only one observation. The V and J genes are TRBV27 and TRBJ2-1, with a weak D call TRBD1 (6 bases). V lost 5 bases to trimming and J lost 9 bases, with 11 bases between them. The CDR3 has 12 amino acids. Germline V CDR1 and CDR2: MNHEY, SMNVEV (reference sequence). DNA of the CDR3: TGTGCCAGCAGTACGCTGGGGGCTGAGCAGTTCTTC. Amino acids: CASSTLGAEQFF.

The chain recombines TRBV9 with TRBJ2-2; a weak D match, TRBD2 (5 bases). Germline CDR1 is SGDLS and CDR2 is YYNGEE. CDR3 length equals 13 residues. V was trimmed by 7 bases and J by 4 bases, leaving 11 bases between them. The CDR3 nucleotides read TGTGCCAGCGGGGAGCGCGGCACCGGGGAGCTGTTTTTT. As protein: CASGERGTGELFF.

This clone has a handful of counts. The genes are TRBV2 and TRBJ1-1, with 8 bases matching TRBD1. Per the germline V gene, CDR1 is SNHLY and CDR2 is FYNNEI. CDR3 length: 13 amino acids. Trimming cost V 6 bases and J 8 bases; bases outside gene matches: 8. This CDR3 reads CASSKGQVLEAFF. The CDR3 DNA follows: TGTGCCAGCAGCAAGGGACAGGTGTTAGAAGCTTTCTTT.

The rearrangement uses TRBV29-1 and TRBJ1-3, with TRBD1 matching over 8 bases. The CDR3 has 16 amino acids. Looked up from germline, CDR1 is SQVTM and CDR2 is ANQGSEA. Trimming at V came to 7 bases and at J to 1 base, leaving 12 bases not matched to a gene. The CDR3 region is CSATSSGGASGNTIYF. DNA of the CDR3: TGCAGCGCTACTTCCTCAGGGGGCGCTTCTGGAAACACCATATATTTT.

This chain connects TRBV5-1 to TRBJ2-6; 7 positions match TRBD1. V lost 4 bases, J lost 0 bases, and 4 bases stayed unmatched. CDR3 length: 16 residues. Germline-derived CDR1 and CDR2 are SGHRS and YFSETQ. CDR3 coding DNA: TGCGCCAGCAGCGGGGACAGCCCCTCTGGGGCCAACGTCCTGACTTTC. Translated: CASSGDSPSGANVLTF.

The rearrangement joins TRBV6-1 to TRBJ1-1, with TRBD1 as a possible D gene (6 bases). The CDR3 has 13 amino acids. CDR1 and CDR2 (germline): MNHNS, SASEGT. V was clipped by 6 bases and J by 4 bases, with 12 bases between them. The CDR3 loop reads CASSKNRVTEAFF. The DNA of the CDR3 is TGTGCCAGCAGCAAGAACAGGGTCACTGAAGCTTTCTTT.

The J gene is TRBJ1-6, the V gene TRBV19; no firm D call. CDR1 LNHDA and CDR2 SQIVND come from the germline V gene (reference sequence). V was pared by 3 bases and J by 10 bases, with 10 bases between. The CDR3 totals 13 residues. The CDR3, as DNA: TGTGCCAGTAGTATGAGCCTACCCTCACCCCTCCACTTT. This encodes CASSMSLPSPLHF.

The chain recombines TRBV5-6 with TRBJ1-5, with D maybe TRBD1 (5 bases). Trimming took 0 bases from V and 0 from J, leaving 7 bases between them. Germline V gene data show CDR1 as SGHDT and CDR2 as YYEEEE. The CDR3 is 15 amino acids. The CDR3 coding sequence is TGTGCCAGCAGCTTGGAGGGGTATAGCAATCAGCCCCAGCATTTT. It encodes CASSLEGYSNQPQHF.

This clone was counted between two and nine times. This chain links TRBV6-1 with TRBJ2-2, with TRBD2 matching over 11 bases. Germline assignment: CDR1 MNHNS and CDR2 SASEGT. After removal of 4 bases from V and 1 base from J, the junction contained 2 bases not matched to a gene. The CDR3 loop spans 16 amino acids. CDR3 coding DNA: TGTGCCAGCAGTGTTGGACTAGCGGGGAACACCGGGGAGCTGTTTTTT. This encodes CASSVGLAGNTGELFF.

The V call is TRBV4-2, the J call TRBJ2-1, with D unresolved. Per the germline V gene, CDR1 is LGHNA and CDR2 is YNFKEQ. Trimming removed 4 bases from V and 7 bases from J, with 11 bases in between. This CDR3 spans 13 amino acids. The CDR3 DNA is TGTGCCAGCAGCCCAAACATCGGGAATGAGCAGTTCTTC. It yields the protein CASSPNIGNEQFF.